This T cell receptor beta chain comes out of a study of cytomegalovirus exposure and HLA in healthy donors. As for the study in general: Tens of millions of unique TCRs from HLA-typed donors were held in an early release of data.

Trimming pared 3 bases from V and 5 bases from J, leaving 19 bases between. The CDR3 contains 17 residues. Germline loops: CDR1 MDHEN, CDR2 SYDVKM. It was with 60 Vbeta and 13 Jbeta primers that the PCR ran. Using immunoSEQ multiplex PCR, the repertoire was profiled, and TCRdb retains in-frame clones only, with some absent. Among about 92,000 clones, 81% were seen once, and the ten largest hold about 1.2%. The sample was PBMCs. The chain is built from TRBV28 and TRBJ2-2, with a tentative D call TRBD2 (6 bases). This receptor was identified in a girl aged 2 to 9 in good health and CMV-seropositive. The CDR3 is CASSLIVGGTGTGELFF. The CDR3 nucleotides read TGTGCCAGCAGTTTGATAGTGGGCGGGACGGGTACCGGGGAGCTGTTTTTT.